These 27 T cell receptor beta chains share one sample of origin, sequenced in a study of CD4 T cells in relation to SARS-CoV-2 and coronaviruses. The antigens of these receptors remain unknown. The data were produced by immunoSEQ multiplex PCR, yet TCRdb's version contains in-frame clones alone and is incomplete. Here the sample spans 40,000 to 50,000 clones, 84% being singletons. Source material: naive CD4+ T cells from PBMCs, cultured in vitro. Indicated subset: naive CD4+ T cells isolated by negative enrichment. The receptors originated from an adult with COVID-19.

The chain has TRBV5-5 and TRBJ2-1, with a possible D match to TRBD1 (5 bases). Germline V gene lookup returns CDR1 SGHKS and CDR2 YYEKEE (reference sequence). The CDR3 is 13 amino acids. Trimming took 1 base from V and 5 from J, leaving 7 bases between them. CDR3 bases: TGTGCCAGCAGCTTGCAGGGCAACAATGAGCAGTTCTTC. Translated, it gives CASSLQGNNEQFF.

The chain links TRBV6-1 to TRBJ1-4, with a weak D call TRBD1 (5 bases). This CDR3 is 15 amino acids long. CDR1 is MNHNS and CDR2 is SASEGT in the germline V gene. V lost 1 base, J lost 3 bases, and 9 bases lay in between. The CDR3 reads CASSEGGTANEKLFF. The DNA for the CDR3 is TGTGCCAGCAGTGAAGGTGGGACGGCTAATGAAAAACTGTTTTTT.

V gene TRBV28 combines with J gene TRBJ2-1, with 10 nucleotides matching TRBD2. Germline assignment: CDR1 MDHEN and CDR2 SYDVKM. This CDR3 is 15 amino acids long. J was trimmed by 9 bases and V by 4 bases; bases with no gene match: 9. The CDR3 here is CASSSPAGGGGEQFF. CDR3 coding DNA: TGTGCCAGCAGTTCTCCAGCGGGAGGGGGGGGTGAGCAGTTCTTC. Together with reference TRBV28 and TRBJ2-1, the CDR3 gives the full variable domain: DVKVTQSSRYLVKRTGEKVFLECVQDMDHENMFWYRQDPGLGLRLIYFSYDVKMKEKGDIPEGYSVSREKKERFSLILESASTNQTSMYLCASSSPAGGGGEQFFGPGTRLTVL.

J is TRBJ2-3 and V is TRBV6-5, with TRBD2 matching over 8 bases. The CDR3 spans 13 residues. V lost 8 bases to trimming and J lost 4 bases; unmatched junction nucleotides: 5. Germline lookup yields CDR1 MNHEY and CDR2 SVGAGI. Written as DNA, the CDR3 is TGTGCCAGCGGCCGGACTAGCCCAGATACGCAGTATTTT. Translation gives CASGRTSPDTQYF.

This rearrangement joins TRBV10-3 to TRBJ2-2; TRBD1 might be the D (7 bases). V lost 7 bases and J 3 bases, leaving 18 bases between the germline ends. The CDR3 sequence is 16 residues long. Germline V gene lookup returns CDR1 ENHRY and CDR2 SYGVKD. The CDR3 loop is CAITQGGRRDTGELFF. Here the CDR3 DNA reads TGTGCCATCACTCAGGGGGGACGAAGGGACACCGGGGAGCTGTTTTTT.

This rearrangement joins TRBV11-2 to TRBJ2-1; a possible D gene is TRBD2 (6 bases). V lost 6 bases and J 0 bases, leaving 18 bases between the germline ends. Per germline, CDR1 SGHAT and CDR2 FQNNGV. This CDR3 is built from 17 residues. The CDR3 loop reads CASRAGDGRSSYNEQFF. The CDR3 DNA is TGTGCCAGCAGGGCGGGCGACGGGAGAAGCTCCTACAATGAGCAGTTCTTC.

This clone has more than one count but fewer than ten. This chain uses TRBV6-1 with TRBJ1-1; a possible D gene is TRBD1 (6 bases). The V end was cut by 1 base, the J end by 1 base, with 10 bases between. The CDR3 is 15 amino acids. Looked up from germline, CDR1 is MNHNS and CDR2 is SASEGT. The chain's CDR3 is CASSEEGVWNTEAFF. The CDR3 region has the DNA TGTGCCAGCAGTGAAGAGGGGGTTTGGAACACTGAAGCTTTCTTT.

CDR3 coding DNA: TGTGCCAGCAGCTTGGCGTATCAGAGCGGGTCCGGAAAACTGTTTTTT. It specifies CASSLAYQSGSGKLFF. The genes are TRBV5-4 and TRBJ1-4, with D unresolved. The CDR3 has 16 residues. Germline V gene lookup returns CDR1 SGHNT and CDR2 YYREEE (reference sequence). The V and J ends lost 0 bases and 10 bases respectively, with 19 bases between them.

This clone was counted once. The chain carries TRBV6-6 and TRBJ1-3; D gene ambiguous. CDR3 length: 15 residues. Germline assignment: CDR1 MNHNY and CDR2 SVGAGI (reference sequence). V was trimmed by 0 bases and J by 4 bases, leaving 10 bases between them. CDR3 coding DNA: TGTGCCAGCAGTTACTCGAACTCGAGAGGAAACACCATATATTTT. It encodes CASSYSNSRGNTIYF.

This rearrangement joins TRBV4-1 to TRBJ1-5; D not certain. The germline V gene encodes CDR1 MGHRA and CDR2 YSYEKL. V lost 2 bases and J lost 0, with 14 bases in between. The CDR3 has 17 residues. For the CDR3, the DNA is TGCGCCAGCAGCCAATCCCCCCGAGCAGATAGCAATCAGCCCCAGCATTTT. Translated: CASSQSPRADSNQPQHF.

This clone is a singleton in its sample. The chain recombines TRBV6-4 with TRBJ2-1; 11 positions agree with TRBD2. CDR1 MRHNA and CDR2 SNTAGT come from the germline V gene. V dropped 6 bases and J dropped 6; count of bases not matched to a gene: 7. The CDR3 consists of 15 residues. CDR3 DNA: TGTGCCAGCAGCACACTAGCGGGAGTCCCCAATGAGCAGTTCTTC. Translation: CASSTLAGVPNEQFF.

The gene calls are TRBV30 and TRBJ1-2; TRBD1 might be the D (5 bases). This CDR3 region has 12 residues. In germline, CDR1 is GTSNPN, CDR2 SVGIG (reference sequence). Trimming took off 5 bases at V and 9 bases at J, with 16 bases between the two ends. CDR3 amino acids: CAWDGAAFRYTF. CDR3 bases: TGTGCCTGGGACGGGGCCGCTTTCCGCTACACCTTC. Full variable domain (missing parts from reference TRBV30 and TRBJ1-2): SQTIHQWPATLVQPVGSPLSLECTVEGTSNPNLYWYRQAAGRGLQLLFYSVGIGQISSEVPQNLSASRPQDRQFILSSKKLLLSDSGFYLCAWDGAAFRYTFGSGTRLTVV.

The DNA of the CDR3 is TGTGCCAGCAGCCCGGGACAGGGCGCCGGATATTCACCCCTCCACTTT. It encodes CASSPGQGAGYSPLHF. V gene TRBV5-6 combines with J gene TRBJ1-6; 9 positions agree with TRBD1. V lost 4 bases and J lost 8; bases outside the gene matches: 10. This CDR3 comprises 16 residues. Germline V gene data show CDR1 as SGHDT and CDR2 as YYEEEE. The whole variable domain, remainder taken from reference TRBV5-6 and TRBJ1-6, is DAGVTQSPTHLIKTRGQQVTLRCSPKSGHDTVSWYQQALGQGPQFIFQYYEEEERQRGNFPDRFSGHQFPNYSSELNVNALLLGDSALYLCASSPGQGAGYSPLHFGNGTRLTVT.

J is TRBJ1-2 and V is TRBV4-1, with unresolved D. Germline loops: CDR1 MGHRA, CDR2 YSYEKL. This CDR3 contains 12 residues. V lost 4 bases to trimming and J lost 4 bases, with 7 bases between them. DNA of the CDR3: TGCGCCAGCAGCCCCGACGGCTATGGCTACACCTTC. It translates to CASSPDGYGYTF.

The chain is built from TRBV7-9 and TRBJ2-5, with D tentatively TRBD2 (6 bases). Germline loops: CDR1 SEHNR, CDR2 FQNEAQ (reference sequence). This CDR3 contains 16 residues. V gave up 6 bases and J gave up 2 bases, with 19 bases separating them. In DNA, the CDR3 is TGTGCCAGCAGTCCCCGTCGGGGGACGTTGCAAGAGACCCAGTACTTC. Protein product: CASSPRRGTLQETQYF.

J is TRBJ2-2 and V is TRBV3-1 (or the pseudogene TRBV3-2), with 7 bases lining up with TRBD2. This CDR3 comprises 15 residues. CDR1 is LGHDT, CDR2 YNNKEL, per germline (reference sequence). After removal of 5 bases from V and 0 bases from J, the junction contained 3 bases not matched to a gene. The CDR3 DNA follows: TGTGCCAGCAGCTCTAGCGGCACGAACACCGGGGAGCTGTTTTTT. It yields the protein CASSSSGTNTGELFF.

V gene TRBV15 combines with J gene TRBJ1-1; no clear D gene. The CDR3 spans 16 residues. Trimming stripped 1 base from V and 0 bases from J, with 12 bases between. Looked up from germline, CDR1 is LNHNV and CDR2 is YYDKDF (reference sequence). The CDR3 DNA reads TGTGCCACCAGCAGAGTAATTCTGGGTCTGAACACTGAAGCTTTCTTT. This translates into CATSRVILGLNTEAFF.

This rearrangement joins TRBV19 to TRBJ2-3, with 9 bases aligning to TRBD2. V was pared by 8 bases and J by 0 bases, with 6 bases of the junction left unmatched. This CDR3 has 15 residues. Germline loops: CDR1 LNHDA, CDR2 SQIVND (reference sequence). CDR3 nucleotide sequence: TGTGCCAGTGGGACTAGCTCCTCTAGCACAGATACGCAGTATTTT. Its protein is CASGTSSSSTDTQYF.

The CDR3 DNA reads as TGTGCCAGCACTCTCGGGAGGTGGCAGTACTTC. It specifies CASTLGRWQYF. The rearrangement uses TRBV6-5 and TRBJ2-7; 7 nucleotides line up with TRBD2. CDR1 and CDR2 from the germline V gene are MNHEY and SVGAGI. CDR3 length: 11 residues. Trimming at V came to 7 bases and at J to 9 bases, leaving 6 bases not matched to a gene.

This chain joins TRBV4-2 and TRBJ2-6; D could derive from TRBD1 or TRBD2 (5 bases each). Germline V gives CDR1 LGHNA, CDR2 YNFKEQ. The V end was cut by 0 bases, the J end by 0 bases, with 6 bases between. This CDR3 region has 16 residues. The CDR3 protein is CASSQDGTSGANVLTF. CDR3 nucleotides: TGTGCCAGCAGCCAAGATGGGACCTCTGGGGCCAACGTCCTGACTTTC.

The rearrangement links TRBV25-1 to TRBJ2-1; 9 nucleotides match TRBD1. J was trimmed by 1 base and V by 8 bases; bases with no gene match: 9. The germline CDR1 and CDR2 sequences are MGHDK and SYGVNS. The CDR3 contains 16 residues. DNA for the CDR3: TGTGCCAGCTCGGAGACCGGGACAGGGTCCTACAATGAGCAGTTCTTC. Amino acid sequence: CASSETGTGSYNEQFF.

This chain uses TRBV2 with TRBJ1-3; no clear D gene. CDR1 and CDR2 from the germline V gene are SNHLY and FYNNEI. V lost 2 bases and J lost 0, with 11 bases in between. CDR3 length equals 16 residues. In DNA form, the CDR3 reads TGTGCCAGCAGTGAATCTCAGGCAATCTCTGGAAACACCATATATTTT. Translated, it gives CASSESQAISGNTIYF.

The chain combines TRBV24-1 with TRBJ1-2; D gene unclear. This CDR3 comprises 13 residues. CDR1 and CDR2 from the germline V gene are KGHDR and SFDVKD. Trimming pared 3 bases from V and 7 bases from J, leaving 11 bases between. The CDR3 sequence is CATSDADTIGYTF. The CDR3 nucleotides read TGTGCCACCAGTGATGCCGACACGATTGGCTACACCTTC.

This clone is a singleton in its sample. The gene calls are TRBV6-5 and TRBJ2-7; tentatively, D is TRBD2 (6 bases). The V gene's germline CDR1 is MNHEY and CDR2 SVGAGI. The CDR3 covers 16 residues. V lost 0 bases and J lost 5, with 17 bases in between. CDR3 region: CASSYSPGDPRDEQYF. As DNA, the CDR3 is TGTGCCAGCAGTTACTCTCCGGGAGATCCTCGCGACGAGCAGTACTTC.

The V and J genes are TRBV19 and TRBJ2-1; 10 nucleotides match TRBD1. Germline CDR1 LNHDA, CDR2 SQIVND (reference sequence). Trimming at V came to 6 bases and at J to 6 bases, leaving 5 bases not matched to a gene. The CDR3 loop spans 14 amino acids. The CDR3 bases are TGTGCCAGTAGATCGGGACAGGGGCCCAATGAGCAGTTCTTC. This sequence encodes CASRSGQGPNEQFF. Full variable domain (remainder filled in from reference TRBV19 and TRBJ2-1): DGGITQSPKYLFRKEGQNVTLSCEQNLNHDAMYWYRQDPGQGLRLIYYSQIVNDFQKGDIAEGYSVSREKKESFPLTVTSAQKNPTAFYLCASRSGQGPNEQFFGPGTRLTVL.

The V gene is TRBV2, the J gene TRBJ2-4; D call uncertain. CDR1 and CDR2 from the germline V gene are SNHLY and FYNNEI. Trimming left V 2 bases short and J 0 bases short, with 11 bases between. The CDR3 totals 16 residues. Here the CDR3 reads CASSENGPLAKNIQYF. The CDR3 nucleotides are TGTGCCAGCAGTGAAAATGGTCCATTAGCCAAAAACATTCAGTACTTC.

This clone was observed a few times. The chain carries TRBV18 and TRBJ1-3; D may be TRBD1 (5 bases). The germline V gene has CDR1 KGHSH and CDR2 LQKENI. The CDR3 runs 15 residues. Trimming left V 1 base short and J 0 bases short, with 7 bases between. This CDR3 reads CASSPQGISGNTIYF. CDR3 nucleotides: TGTGCCAGCTCACCACAGGGGATCTCTGGAAACACCATATATTTT.